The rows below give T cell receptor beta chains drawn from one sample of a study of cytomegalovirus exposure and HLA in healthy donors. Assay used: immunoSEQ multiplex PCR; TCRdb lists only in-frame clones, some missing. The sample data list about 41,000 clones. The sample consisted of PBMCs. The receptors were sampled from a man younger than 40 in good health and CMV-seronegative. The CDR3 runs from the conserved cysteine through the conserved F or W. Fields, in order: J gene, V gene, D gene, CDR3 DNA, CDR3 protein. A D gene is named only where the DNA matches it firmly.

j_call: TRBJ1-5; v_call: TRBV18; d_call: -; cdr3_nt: TGTGCCAGCTCAAGAAACGTAGACAATCAGCCCCAGCATTTT; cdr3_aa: CASSRNVDNQPQHF
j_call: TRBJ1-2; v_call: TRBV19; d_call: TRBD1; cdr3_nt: TGTGCCAGCTCAACGGACAGGGGAACCCTAAACTATGGCTACACCTTC; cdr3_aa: CASSTDRGTLNYGYTF
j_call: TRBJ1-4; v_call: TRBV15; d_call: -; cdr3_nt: TGTGCCACCAGCAGAGGGAACAGGGCCCAAAAACTGTTTTTT; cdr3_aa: CATSRGNRAQKLFF
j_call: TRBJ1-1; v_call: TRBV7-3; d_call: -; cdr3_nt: TGTGCCAGCAGCACAGGCTCGAACACTGAAGCTTTCTTT; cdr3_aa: CASSTGSNTEAFF
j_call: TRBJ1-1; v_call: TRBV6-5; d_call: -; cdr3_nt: TGTGCCAGCAGTTACCACAGCCCGCAAACAGTACTTGAAGCTTTCTTT; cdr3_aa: CASSYHSPQTVLEAFF
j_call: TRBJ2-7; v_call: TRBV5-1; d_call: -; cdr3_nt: TGCGCCAGCAGGGGGGACATCTCCTACGAGCAGTACTTC; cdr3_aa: CASRGDISYEQYF
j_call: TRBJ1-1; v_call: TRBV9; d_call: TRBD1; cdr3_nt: TGTGCCAGCAGCAGGTGGGATGTGGGGACAGGGGGCACTGAAGCTTTCTTT; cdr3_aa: CASSRWDVGTGGTEAFF
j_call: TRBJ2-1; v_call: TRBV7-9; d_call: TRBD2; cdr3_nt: TGTGCCAGCAGCTTAGGGGGACTAGCGGGGTCCTACAATGAGCAGTTCTTC; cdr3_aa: CASSLGGLAGSYNEQFF
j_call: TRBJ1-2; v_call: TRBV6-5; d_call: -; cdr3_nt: TGTGCCAGCAGAAGGGGAAGAGGCTATGGCTACACCTTC; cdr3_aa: CASRRGRGYGYTF
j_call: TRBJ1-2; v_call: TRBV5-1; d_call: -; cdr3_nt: TGCGCCAGCAGCCCCGCCGGGACGCTGGCCCGGGAGGGTGGCTACACCTTC; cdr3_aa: CASSPAGTLAREGGYTF
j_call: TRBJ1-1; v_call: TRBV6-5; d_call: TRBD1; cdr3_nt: TGTGCCAGCGGACAGGGGGCTGAAGCTTTCTTT; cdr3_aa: CASGQGAEAFF
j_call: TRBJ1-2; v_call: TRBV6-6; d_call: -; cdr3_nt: TGTGCCAGCACAGGGCTCGGATATGGCTACACCTTC; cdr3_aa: CASTGLGYGYTF
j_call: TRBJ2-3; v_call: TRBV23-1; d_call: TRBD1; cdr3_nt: TGCGCCAGCAGTCATTCGGACAGGTCTAGCACAGATACGCAGTATTTT; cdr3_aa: CASSHSDRSSTDTQYF
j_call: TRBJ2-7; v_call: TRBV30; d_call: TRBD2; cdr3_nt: TGTGCCTGGAGTGTAACGCGGGAGTCCCACGAGCAGTACTTC; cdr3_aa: CAWSVTRESHEQYF
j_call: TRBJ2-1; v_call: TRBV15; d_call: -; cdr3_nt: TGTGCCACCAGCAGAGGAGATGAGCAGTTCTTC; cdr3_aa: CATSRGDEQFF
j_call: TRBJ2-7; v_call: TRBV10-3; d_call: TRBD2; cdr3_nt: TGTGCCACCCGGACTAGCGGGAGTGACGAGCAGTACTTC; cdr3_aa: CATRTSGSDEQYF
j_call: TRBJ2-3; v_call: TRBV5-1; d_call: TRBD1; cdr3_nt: TGCGCCAGCAGCTTGGAAGGGACAGGGGCAATAGATACGCAGTATTTT; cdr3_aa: CASSLEGTGAIDTQYF
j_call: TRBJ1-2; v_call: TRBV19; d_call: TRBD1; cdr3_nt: TGTGCCAGTATAGGACAGGGGTCCCATGGCTACACCTTC; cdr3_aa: CASIGQGSHGYTF
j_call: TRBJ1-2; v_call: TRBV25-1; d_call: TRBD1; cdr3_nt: TGTGCCAGCAGTGGTAAGGGACAGGCAGACTATGGCTACACCTTC; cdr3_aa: CASSGKGQADYGYTF
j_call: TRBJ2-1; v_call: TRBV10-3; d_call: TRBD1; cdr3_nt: TGTGCCATCAGGACGGGACAGGGGGCTTTGGAGCAGTTCTTC; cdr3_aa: CAIRTGQGALEQFF
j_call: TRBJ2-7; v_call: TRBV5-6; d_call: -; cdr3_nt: TGTGCCAGCAGCTACTTGACAGACGAGCAGTACTTC; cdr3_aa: CASSYLTDEQYF
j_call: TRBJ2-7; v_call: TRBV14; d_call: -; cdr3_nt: TGTGCCAGCAGCCAAGATCAACGGGAAGCGGCCGAGCAGTACTTC; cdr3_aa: CASSQDQREAAEQYF
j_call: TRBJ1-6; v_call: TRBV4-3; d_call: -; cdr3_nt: TGCGCCAGCAGCCAAGATAAGGGGGATTCACCCCTACACTTT; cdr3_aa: CASSQDKGDSPLHF
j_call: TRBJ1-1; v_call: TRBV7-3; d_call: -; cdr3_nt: TGTGCCAGCAGCTTAAGGGGGGTATTAAATGTGAACACTGAAGCTTTCTTT; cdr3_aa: CASSLRGVLNVNTEAFF
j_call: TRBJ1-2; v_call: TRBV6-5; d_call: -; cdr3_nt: TGTGCCAGCAGGTCCGGGAACTATGGCTACACCTTC; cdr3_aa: CASRSGNYGYTF
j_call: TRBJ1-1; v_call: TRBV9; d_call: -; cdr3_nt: TGTGCCAGCAGCGTAGAAACAGGGAACACTGAAGCTTTCTTT; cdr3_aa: CASSVETGNTEAFF
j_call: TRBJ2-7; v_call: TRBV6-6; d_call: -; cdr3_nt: TGTGCCAGCAGCCTCAGGGGATTCCACTACGAGCAGTACTTC; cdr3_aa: CASSLRGFHYEQYF
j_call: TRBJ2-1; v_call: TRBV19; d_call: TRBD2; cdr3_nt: TGTGCCAGTAGCGTAACGAAGCGGGGTTACTACAATGAGCAGTTCTTC; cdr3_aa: CASSVTKRGYYNEQFF
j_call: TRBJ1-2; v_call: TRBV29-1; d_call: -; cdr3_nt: TGCAGCACACGACAGACCAACTATGGCTACACCTTC; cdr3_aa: CSTRQTNYGYTF
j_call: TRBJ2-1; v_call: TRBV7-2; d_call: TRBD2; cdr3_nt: TGTGCCAGCAGCTTGGGACTAGCGGGAGTTTCCGGGGAGCAGTTCTTC; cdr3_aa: CASSLGLAGVSGEQFF
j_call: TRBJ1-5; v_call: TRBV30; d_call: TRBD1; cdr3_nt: TGTGCCTGGAGTAAACAGGGGAATCAGCCCCAGCATTTT; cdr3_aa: CAWSKQGNQPQHF
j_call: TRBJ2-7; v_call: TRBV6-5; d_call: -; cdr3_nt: TGTGCCAGCAGTTTGACTAGAGGGAGCTCCTACGAGCAGTACTTC; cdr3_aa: CASSLTRGSSYEQYF
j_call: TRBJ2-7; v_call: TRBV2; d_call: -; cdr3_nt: TGTGCCAGCAGTGAAGAGAGGTACGAGCAGTACTTC; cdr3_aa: CASSEERYEQYF
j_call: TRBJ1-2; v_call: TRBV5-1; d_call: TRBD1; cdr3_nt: TGCGCCAGCAGCCCGGGGACAGGCCCTAACTATGGCTACACCTTC; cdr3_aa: CASSPGTGPNYGYTF
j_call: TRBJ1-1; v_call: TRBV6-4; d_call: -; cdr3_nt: TGTGCCAGCAGTGTCAGTCAACAGATGGAAGCTTTCTTT; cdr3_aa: CASSVSQQMEAFF
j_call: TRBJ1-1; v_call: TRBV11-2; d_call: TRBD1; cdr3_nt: TGTGCCAGCAGCTTAGTGACAGGGATGGCTTTCTTT; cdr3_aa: CASSLVTGMAFF
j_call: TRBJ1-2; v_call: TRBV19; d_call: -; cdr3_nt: TGTGCCAGTAGTATTGAGGAAGTCGGCGGCTACACCTTC; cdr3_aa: CASSIEEVGGYTF
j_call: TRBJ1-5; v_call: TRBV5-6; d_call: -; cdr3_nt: TGTGCCAGCAGCTTTGGAGGACAGATCAATCAGCCCCAGCATTTT; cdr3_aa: CASSFGGQINQPQHF
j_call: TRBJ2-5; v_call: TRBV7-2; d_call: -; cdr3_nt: TGTGCCAGCAGCCCCGGGGTTCGAGAGACCCAGTACTTC; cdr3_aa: CASSPGVRETQYF
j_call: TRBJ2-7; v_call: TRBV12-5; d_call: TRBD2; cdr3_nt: TGTGCTAGTGGCCCTAGCGGGAGAGCGGAAGAGCAGTACTTC; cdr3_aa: CASGPSGRAEEQYF
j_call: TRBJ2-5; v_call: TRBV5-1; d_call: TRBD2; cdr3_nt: TGCGCCAGCAGCTTGTCGGCGGGAGTAGAGACCCAGTACTTC; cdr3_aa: CASSLSAGVETQYF
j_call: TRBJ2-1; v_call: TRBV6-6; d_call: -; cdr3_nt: TGTGCCAGCGCCTCGGGAGATGAGCAGTTCTTC; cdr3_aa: CASASGDEQFF
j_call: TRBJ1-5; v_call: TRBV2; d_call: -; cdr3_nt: TGTGCCAGCAGGGACAGCGCTTCTAGCAATCAGCCCCAGCATTTT; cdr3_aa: CASRDSASSNQPQHF
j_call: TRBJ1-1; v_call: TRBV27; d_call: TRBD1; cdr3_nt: TGTGCCAGCAGTTCACGCCGCCGGACAGGGTTATCCACTGAAGCTTTCTTT; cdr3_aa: CASSSRRRTGLSTEAFF
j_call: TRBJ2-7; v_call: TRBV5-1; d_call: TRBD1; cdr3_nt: TGCGCCAGCAGCCCTGGACAGGGGGCTTACGAGCAGTACTTC; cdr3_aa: CASSPGQGAYEQYF
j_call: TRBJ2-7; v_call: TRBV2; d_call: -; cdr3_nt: TGTGCCATCCTCAGGGTTGGCGAGCAGTACTTC; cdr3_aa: CAILRVGEQYF
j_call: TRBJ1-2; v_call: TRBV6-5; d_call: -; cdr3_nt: TGTGCCAGCAGTAATATCCCTAACTATGGCTACACCTTC; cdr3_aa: CASSNIPNYGYTF
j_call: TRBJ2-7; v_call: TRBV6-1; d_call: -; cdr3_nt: TGTGCCAGCAGTGAAGATTCGTTGACGGGAGCCTACTACGAGCAGTACTTC; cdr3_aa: CASSEDSLTGAYYEQYF
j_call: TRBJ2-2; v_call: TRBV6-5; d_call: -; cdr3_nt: TGTGCCAGCAGTTACGGGGCACAGGTCCTGACCGGGGAGCTGTTTTTT; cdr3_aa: CASSYGAQVLTGELFF
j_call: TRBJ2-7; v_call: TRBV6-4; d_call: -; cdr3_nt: TGTGCCAGCAGTGACAGACTCTCCTACGAGCAGTACTTC; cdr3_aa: CASSDRLSYEQYF
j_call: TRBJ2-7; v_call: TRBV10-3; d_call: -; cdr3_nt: TGTGCCACATCCCCCCACACTACAGGGACCTCCTACGAGCAGTACTTC; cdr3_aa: CATSPHTTGTSYEQYF
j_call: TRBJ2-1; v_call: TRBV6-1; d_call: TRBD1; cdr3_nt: TGTGCCAGCGAACCGGGACAGGGGTATGATGAGCAGTTCTTC; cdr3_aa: CASEPGQGYDEQFF
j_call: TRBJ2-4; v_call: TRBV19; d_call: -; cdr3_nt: TGTGCCAGCGGGGCGGGGAACATTCAGTACTTC; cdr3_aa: CASGAGNIQYF
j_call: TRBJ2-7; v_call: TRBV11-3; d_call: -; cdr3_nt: TGTGCCAGCAGCTTGCAAGGGGAGGCCTCCTACGAGCAGTACTTC; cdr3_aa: CASSLQGEASYEQYF